The 25 T cell receptor beta chains given below trace back to one sample, sequenced in a study of glioma-infiltrating T cells. The iRepertoire nested amplicon-rescue multiplex PCR amplified TCR alpha and beta CDR3s from RNA. MiXCR was run by TCRdb on the multiplex PCR reads, yielding one entry per CDR3 protein. The sample records about 180,000 distinct CDR3 sequences, around 40% being singletons. The specimen was glioma tissue, nonneoplastic brain tissue, or PBMCs (not recorded which). The receptor set was obtained from a human donor with low-grade glioma or glioblastoma, undergoing nonglioma brain surgery, or in good health (not recorded which).

The gene calls are TRBV3-1 and TRBJ1-2, with D uncertain. The ends were cut back, 1 base at V and 4 bases at J, with 13 bases in the middle. Germline CDR1 is LGHDT and CDR2 is YNNKEL (reference sequence). The CDR3 extends over 15 amino acids. CDR3 bases: TGTGCCAGCAGCCAAGGTATGAAGGAGGGCTATGGCTACACCTTC. It specifies CASSQGMKEGYGYTF.

J is TRBJ2-1 and V is TRBV30; D ambiguous. The CDR3 extends over 14 amino acids. The V gene lost 6 bases and the J gene lost 2 bases, with 14 bases spanning the gap. CDR1 is GTSNPN and CDR2 is SVGIG in the germline V gene (reference sequence). The CDR3 here is CACTIRKAYNEQFF. In DNA form, the CDR3 reads TGTGCCTGCACCATCAGGAAGGCCTACAATGAGCAGTTCTTC.

Remarks on this clonotype: A read error may explain this, as a much larger clone is one base away. The chain employs TRBV28 and TRBJ2-5; D ambiguous. CDR3 length: 11 residues. The V gene's germline CDR1 is MDHEN and CDR2 SYDVKM. The DNA for the CDR3 is TGTGCCAGCAGTGAAGCAGAGACCAAGTACTTC. Protein: CASSEAETKYF. Looking up the rest from reference TRBV28 and TRBJ2-5 gives the full variable domain: DVKVTQSSRYLVKRTGEKVFLECVQDMDHENMFWYRQDPGLGLRLIYFSYDVKMKEKGDIPEGYSVSREKKERFSLILESASTNQTSMYLCASSEAETKYFGPGTRLLVL.

This clonotype is a singleton in its sample. J is TRBJ2-7 and V is TRBV20-1; tentatively, D is TRBD1 or TRBD2 (5 bases each). Between the trimmed V and J ends, which lost 8 bases and 6 bases, there was a span of 17 bases. The CDR3 length is 12 residues. Germline V CDR1 and CDR2: DFQATT, SNEGSKA (reference sequence). The CDR3 bases are TGCAGTAAGGAGGTAGCTAGGGGCGAGCAGTACTTC. Translation: CSKEVARGEQYF.

This clonotype was detected a few times. A much larger clonotype is one base distant, so this may be a read error. The chain recombines TRBV20-1 with TRBJ1-6; D might be TRBD1 (6 bases). CDR1 DFQATT and CDR2 SNEGSKA come from the germline V gene (reference sequence). V dropped 6 bases and J dropped 4 bases, with 13 bases sitting between them. The CDR3 length is 14 residues. The CDR3 loop reads CSAKAGTYNSPLHF. CDR3 in DNA: TGCAGTGCCAAGGCCGGGACATATAATTCACCCCTCCACTTT.

This clonotype showed up just a few times. DNA of the CDR3: TGTGCCAGCAGTGAAGCGGGGGGATACCAAGAGACCCAGTACTTC. It is translated as CASSEAGGYQETQYF. The gene calls are TRBV2 and TRBJ2-5; a possible D gene is TRBD2 (6 bases). The CDR3 has 15 residues. CDR1 SNHLY and CDR2 FYNNEI come from the germline V gene. Trimming removed 0 bases at V and 0 bases at J, with 8 bases between.

This clonotype was recorded a few times. The chain couples TRBV3-1 to TRBJ2-7; TRBD2 aligns across 7 bases. CDR3 length: 19 amino acids. V gave up 1 base and J gave up 2 bases; unmatched junction bases: 17. Germline CDR1 is LGHDT and CDR2 is YNNKEL (reference sequence). The CDR3 coding sequence is TGTGCCAGCAGCCAAGGTCTCTTAGTGGGGGGGTTATTTACCTACGAGCAGTACTTC. Protein: CASSQGLLVGGLFTYEQYF.

A word on this clonotype: This may arise from a read error, as a much more abundant clone is one base away. The rearrangement joins TRBV2 to TRBJ2-7; 9 bases are shared with TRBD1. This CDR3 comprises 15 residues. Germline V lookup: CDR1 SNHLY, CDR2 FYNNEI. Trimming removed 2 bases from V and 5 bases from J; junction bases left unmatched: 7. Here the CDR3 DNA reads TGTGCCAGCAGTGAATACGGGACAGGGCTCAACGAGCAGTACTTC. It codes for CASSEYGTGLNEQYF.

This clonotype was seen only a few times. A much larger clone lies one base from this, so it may be a read error. The chain couples TRBV19 to TRBJ1-1, with D hard to call. Germline V gene data show CDR1 as LNHDA and CDR2 as SQIVND (reference sequence). The CDR3 consists of 14 residues. The V end was cut by 6 bases, the J end by 1 base, with 12 bases between. In DNA form, the CDR3 reads TGTGCCAGTAGAGCGGATAAGACGAACACTGAAGCTTTCTTT. Translating it yields CASRADKTNTEAFF.

Points on this clonotype: A much larger clone sits a single nucleotide away, making a read error possible. The V gene is TRBV27, the J gene TRBJ2-3; no firm D call. V lost 3 bases and J lost 5, with 12 bases in between. In germline, CDR1 is MNHEY, CDR2 SMNVEV (reference sequence). This CDR3 spans 14 amino acids. Written as DNA, the CDR3 is TGTGCCAGCAGTTTCAGTAGTAAGCGAGATACGCAGTATTTT. Its translation is CASSFSSKRDTQYF.

The table lists this clonotype with many counts. CDR3 sequence reads: CASSSSDRRNYGYTF. CDR3 DNA sequence: TGTGCCAGCAGCTCATCGGACAGGCGAAACTATGGCTACACCTTC. This chain links TRBV7-9 with TRBJ1-2; 7 bases line up with TRBD1. Germline assignment: CDR1 SEHNR and CDR2 FQNEAQ (reference sequence). The CDR3 contains 15 residues. V gave up 4 bases and J gave up 2 bases; unmatched junction bases: 7.

Ten or more counts support this clonotype. The chain recombines TRBV6-1 with TRBJ1-1; unclear D gene. Germline CDR1 reads MNHNS; CDR2 reads SASEGT. This CDR3 comprises 13 residues. Trimming cost V 5 bases and J 6 bases, with 13 bases left between them. CDR3: CASSYRVGAEAFF. The DNA of the CDR3 is TGTGCCAGCAGTTATCGGGTCGGCGCTGAAGCTTTCTTT.

In regard to this clonotype: This sequence may be a read error, since a much larger clone differs from it by one base. The chain joins TRBV28 to TRBJ2-1, with 8 bases matching TRBD2. The germline V gene has CDR1 MDHEN and CDR2 SYDVKM. The CDR3 loop spans 15 amino acids. The junction had 16 bases not matched to a gene; V was cut back by 6 bases and J by 12 bases. CDR3 protein: CASSLIGAGDVGQFF. The DNA of the CDR3 is TGTGCCAGCAGCTTAATAGGAGCGGGAGACGTTGGGCAGTTCTTC.

This clonotype was observed a handful of times. This chain connects TRBV14 to TRBJ2-5, with D unresolved. The germline gives CDR1 SGHDN, CDR2 FVKESK. Between the trimmed V and J ends, which lost 0 bases and 7 bases, there was a span of 12 bases. The length of the CDR3 is 14 residues. The CDR3 nucleotides are TGTGCCAGCAGCCAAGATACTGCAAGAGGGACCCAGTACTTC. Amino acids: CASSQDTARGTQYF.

This clonotype was observed a handful of times. The chain couples TRBV2 to TRBJ2-1, with D perhaps matching TRBD2 (5 bases). The CDR3 extends over 16 amino acids. CDR1 SNHLY and CDR2 FYNNEI come from the germline V gene. V lost 5 bases to trimming and J lost 6 bases, with 20 bases between them. The CDR3 DNA reads TGTGCCAGCAGTCCCTTCGTGTTAGGGAGCGGCAATGAGCAGTTCTTC. The encoded protein is CASSPFVLGSGNEQFF.

As for this clonotype: The missing conserved phenylalanine or tryptophan at the end of this CDR3 makes a read error likely. The chain recombines TRBV20-1 with TRBJ2-1, with 9 bases fitting TRBD1. J gave up 10 bases and V 5 bases, and 12 bases lay outside the gene matches. This CDR3 is built from 14 residues. Germline CDR1 reads DFQATT; CDR2 reads SNEGSKA (reference sequence). CDR3 sequence reads: CSARQGTGSDEQFL. CDR3 sequence (DNA): TGCAGTGCTCGCCAGGGGACAGGGAGCGACGAGCAGTTCTTA.

Worth noting for this clonotype: An end of the junction does not agree with germline; a read error may underlie this. This chain joins TRBV28 and TRBJ2-7; TRBD2 matches 10 bases. The length of the CDR3 is 13 residues. Germline V gives CDR1 MDHEN, CDR2 SYDVKM. The CDR3 reads CASRVAGGYKQYF. CDR3 bases: TGTGCCAGCAGGGTAGCGGGAGGCTACAAGCAGTACTTC.

Remarks on this clonotype: It may be a read error: a sequence one base away is much more abundant. The CDR3, as DNA: TGTGCCAGCAGTTTCGGGGGATCCACTATTAGCTCCTACGAGCAGTACTTC. Amino acid sequence: CASSFGGSTISSYEQYF. The chain carries TRBV6-2 or TRBV6-3 and TRBJ2-7, with D tentatively TRBD2 (6 bases). The length of the CDR3 is 17 residues. V was clipped by 4 bases and J by 0 bases, with 19 bases between them. Germline assignment: CDR1 MNHEY and CDR2 SVGEGT.

The CDR3 loop is CASRSGTEEETQYF. Here the CDR3 DNA reads TGTGCCAGCAGATCCGGGACAGAGGAAGAGACCCAGTACTTC. The chain couples TRBV5-4 to TRBJ2-5, with 7 bases that match TRBD1. The CDR3 loop spans 14 amino acids. CDR1 is SGHNT, CDR2 YYREEE, per germline (reference sequence). The J segment lost 3 bases and the V segment lost 5 bases, leaving 7 bases of the junction unmatched.

This clonotype was recorded many times. This chain uses TRBV20-1 with TRBJ2-5; 10 bases line up with TRBD2. J was trimmed by 4 bases and V by 3 bases; bases with no gene match: 8. Germline V gene data show CDR1 as DFQATT and CDR2 as SNEGSKA (reference sequence). The CDR3 loop spans 15 amino acids. The CDR3 spells CSASNWLAGVETQYF. As DNA, the CDR3 is TGCAGTGCTAGTAACTGGCTAGCGGGAGTAGAGACCCAGTACTTC.

In its sample, this clonotype was seen a few times. The chain employs TRBV14 and TRBJ2-7; D perhaps matches TRBD1 (6 bases). This CDR3 region has 15 residues. The ends were cut back, 3 bases at V and 2 bases at J, with 14 bases in the middle. Germline V lookup: CDR1 SGHDN, CDR2 FVKESK. CDR3 nucleotide sequence: TGTGCCAGCAGCCAGACTGACAGGACTGCCTACGAGCAGTACTTC. Protein: CASSQTDRTAYEQYF.

In this sample, this clonotype turned up many times. The chain combines TRBV12-3 or TRBV12-4 with TRBJ1-2; tentative D call: TRBD1 (5 bases). Between the trimmed V and J ends, which lost 4 bases and 4 bases, there was a span of 10 bases. CDR3 length: 13 residues. The CDR3 DNA reads as TGTGCCAGCAGTTCTCAGGGCAGCTATGGCTACACCTTC. Protein: CASSSQGSYGYTF.

In the case of this clonotype: An end of the junction differs from the germline gene, which may be a read error. V usage is TRBV6-6 and J usage is TRBJ1-5, with a tentative D call TRBD1 (5 bases). The V gene's germline CDR1 is MNHNY and CDR2 SVGAGI (reference sequence). CDR3 length: 12 amino acids. Written as DNA, the CDR3 is TGTGCAAGCAGTTACATGGGGCAGCACCAGCATTTT. Protein sequence: CASSYMGQHQHF.

This clonotype occurred a few times. The V call is TRBV5-1, the J call TRBJ2-5; 7 positions match TRBD2. The germline CDR1 and CDR2 sequences are SGHRS and YFSETQ. This CDR3 is 15 amino acids long. J was trimmed by 1 base and V by 4 bases; bases with no gene match: 7. CDR3 protein: CASSLASGSQETQYF. In DNA, the CDR3 is TGCGCCAGCAGCCTCGCTAGCGGAAGCCAAGAGACCCAGTACTTC.

The table lists this clonotype with a count of one. Since a much larger clone is just one base distant, this may be a read error. V is TRBV29-1 and J is TRBJ1-2; D may be TRBD1 (6 bases). The CDR3 is 15 residues long. V dropped 5 bases and J dropped 0 bases, with 16 bases sitting between them. Germline V gene sequence: CDR1 SQVTM, CDR2 ANQGSEA. The CDR3 protein is CSVLTQGSPNYGYTF. The CDR3 bases are TGCAGCGTTTTAACACAGGGATCTCCTAACTATGGCTACACCTTC.